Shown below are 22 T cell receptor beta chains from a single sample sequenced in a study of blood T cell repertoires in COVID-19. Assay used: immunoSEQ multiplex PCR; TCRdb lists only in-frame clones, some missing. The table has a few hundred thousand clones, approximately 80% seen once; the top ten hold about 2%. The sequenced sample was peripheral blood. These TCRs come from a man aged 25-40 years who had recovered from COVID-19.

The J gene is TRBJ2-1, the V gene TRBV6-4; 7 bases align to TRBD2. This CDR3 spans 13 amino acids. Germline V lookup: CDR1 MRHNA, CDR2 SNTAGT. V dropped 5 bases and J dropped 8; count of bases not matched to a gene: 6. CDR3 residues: CASSTSAVDEQFF. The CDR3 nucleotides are TGTGCCAGCAGTACTAGCGCCGTCGATGAGCAGTTCTTC.

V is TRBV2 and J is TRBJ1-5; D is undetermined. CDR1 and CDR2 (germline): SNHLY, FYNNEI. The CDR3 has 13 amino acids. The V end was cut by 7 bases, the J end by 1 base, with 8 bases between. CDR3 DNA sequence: TGTGCCAGCACCGATAGAAGCAATCAGCCCCAGCATTTT. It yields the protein CASTDRSNQPQHF.

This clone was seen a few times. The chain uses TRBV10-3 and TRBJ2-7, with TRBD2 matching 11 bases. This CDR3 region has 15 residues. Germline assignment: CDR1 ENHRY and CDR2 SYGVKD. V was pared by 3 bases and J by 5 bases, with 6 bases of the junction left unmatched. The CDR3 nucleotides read TGTGCCATCAGTGACCCTAGCGGGGGGAGCAACGAGCAGTACTTC. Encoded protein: CAISDPSGGSNEQYF.

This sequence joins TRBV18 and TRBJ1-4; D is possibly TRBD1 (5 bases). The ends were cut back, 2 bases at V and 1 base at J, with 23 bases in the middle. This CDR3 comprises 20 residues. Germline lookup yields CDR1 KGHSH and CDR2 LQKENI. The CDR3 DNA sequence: TGTGCCAGCTCACCAGGGAGGATCTCGTTGACGGGGGAAACTAATGAAAAACTGTTTTTT. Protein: CASSPGRISLTGETNEKLFF.

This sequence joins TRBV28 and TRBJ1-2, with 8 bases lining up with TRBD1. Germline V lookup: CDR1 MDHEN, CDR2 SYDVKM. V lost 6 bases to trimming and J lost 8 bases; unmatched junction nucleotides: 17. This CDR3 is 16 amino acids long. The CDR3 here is CASSYNGADRARGYTF. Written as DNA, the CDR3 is TGTGCCAGCAGCTACAATGGTGCGGACAGGGCCCGCGGCTACACCTTC.

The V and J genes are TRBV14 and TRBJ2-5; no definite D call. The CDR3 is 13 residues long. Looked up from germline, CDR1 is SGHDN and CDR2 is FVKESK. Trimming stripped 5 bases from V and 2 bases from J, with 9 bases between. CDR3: CASSTQIQETQYF. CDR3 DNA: TGTGCCAGCAGCACACAAATTCAAGAGACCCAGTACTTC.

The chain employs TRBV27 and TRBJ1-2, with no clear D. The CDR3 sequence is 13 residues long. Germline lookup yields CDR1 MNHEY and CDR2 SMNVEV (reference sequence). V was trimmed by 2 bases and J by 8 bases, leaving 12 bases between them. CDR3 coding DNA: TGTGCCAGCAGTTTAGATTCGTTGGGCGGCTACACCTTC. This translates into CASSLDSLGGYTF.

The CDR3 sequence is CASRSGGSYNSPLHF. The CDR3 DNA reads as TGTGCCAGCAGGTCAGGGGGAAGTTATAATTCACCCCTCCACTTT. This sequence joins TRBV7-2 and TRBJ1-6, with 7 bases that match TRBD1. V was clipped by 6 bases and J by 4 bases; unmatched bases: 6. Germline values: CDR1 SGHTA, CDR2 FQGNSA. The CDR3 loop spans 15 amino acids.

Here the CDR3 DNA reads TGTGCCAGCAGCGTAGATGGCCGACTTGGCTACACCTTC. Protein: CASSVDGRLGYTF. The chain uses TRBV9 and TRBJ1-2; no firm D call. This CDR3 has 13 amino acids. CDR1 and CDR2 (germline): SGDLS, YYNGEE. Between the trimmed V and J ends, which lost 0 bases and 7 bases, there was a span of 10 bases. The variable domain in full, completed from reference TRBV9 and TRBJ1-2, reads DSGVTQTPKHLITATGQRVTLRCSPRSGDLSVYWYQQSLDQGLQFLIQYYNGEERAKGNILERFSAQQFPDLHSELNLSSLELGDSALYFCASSVDGRLGYTFGSGTRLTVV.

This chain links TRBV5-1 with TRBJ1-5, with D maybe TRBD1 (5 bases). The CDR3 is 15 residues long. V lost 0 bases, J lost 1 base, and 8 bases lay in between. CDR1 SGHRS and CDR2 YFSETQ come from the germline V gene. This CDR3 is CASSLGQGSNQPQHF. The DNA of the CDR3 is TGCGCCAGCAGCTTGGGCCAGGGAAGCAATCAGCCCCAGCATTTT.

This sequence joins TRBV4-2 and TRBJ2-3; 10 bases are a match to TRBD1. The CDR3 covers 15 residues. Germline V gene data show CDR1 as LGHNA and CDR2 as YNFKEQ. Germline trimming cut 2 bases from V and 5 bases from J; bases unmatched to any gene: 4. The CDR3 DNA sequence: TGTGCCAGCAGCCAACCCGGGACAGGGGTAGATACGCAGTATTTT. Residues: CASSQPGTGVDTQYF.

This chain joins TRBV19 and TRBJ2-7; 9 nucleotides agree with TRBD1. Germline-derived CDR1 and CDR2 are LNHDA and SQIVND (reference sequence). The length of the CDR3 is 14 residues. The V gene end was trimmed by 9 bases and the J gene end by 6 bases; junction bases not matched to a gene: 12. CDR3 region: CASKTGGVESEQYF. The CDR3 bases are TGTGCCAGCAAAACAGGGGGCGTTGAGTCCGAGCAGTACTTC.

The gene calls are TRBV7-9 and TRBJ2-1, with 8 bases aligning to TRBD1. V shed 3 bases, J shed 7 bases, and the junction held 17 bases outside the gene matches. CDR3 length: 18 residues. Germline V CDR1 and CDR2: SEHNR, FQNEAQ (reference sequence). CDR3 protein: CASSFGAGGQGGRNEQFF. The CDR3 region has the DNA TGTGCCAGCAGCTTTGGAGCCGGAGGACAGGGTGGGAGGAATGAGCAGTTCTTC.

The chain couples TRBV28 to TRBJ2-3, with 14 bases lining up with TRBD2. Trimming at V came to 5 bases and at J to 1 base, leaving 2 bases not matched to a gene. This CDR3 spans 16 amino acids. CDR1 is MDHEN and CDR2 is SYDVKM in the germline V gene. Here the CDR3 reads CASSLGLAGGTDTQYF. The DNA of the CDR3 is TGTGCCAGCAGTCTGGGACTAGCGGGGGGCACAGATACGCAGTATTTT.

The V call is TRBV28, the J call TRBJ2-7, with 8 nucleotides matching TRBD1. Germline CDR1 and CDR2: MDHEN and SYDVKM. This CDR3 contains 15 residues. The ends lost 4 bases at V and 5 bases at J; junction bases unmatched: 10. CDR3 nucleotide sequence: TGTGCCAGCAGTTCTCCGGGACAGGATACCCACGAGCAGTACGTC. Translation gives CASSSPGQDTHEQYV.

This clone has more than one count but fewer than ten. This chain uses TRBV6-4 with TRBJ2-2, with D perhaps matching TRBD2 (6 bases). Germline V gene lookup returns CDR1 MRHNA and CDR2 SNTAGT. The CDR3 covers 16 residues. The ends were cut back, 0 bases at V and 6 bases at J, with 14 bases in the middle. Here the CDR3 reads CASSDSSGEGAGELFF. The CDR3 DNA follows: TGTGCCAGCAGTGACTCTTCGGGGGAAGGGGCCGGGGAGCTGTTTTTT.

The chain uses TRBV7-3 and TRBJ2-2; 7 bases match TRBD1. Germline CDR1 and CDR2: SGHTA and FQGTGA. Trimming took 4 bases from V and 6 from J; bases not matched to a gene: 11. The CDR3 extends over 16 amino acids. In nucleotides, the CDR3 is TGTGCCAGCAGCTCCCGCCGAGCAGGGGGTGCCGGGGAGCTGTTTTTT. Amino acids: CASSSRRAGGAGELFF.

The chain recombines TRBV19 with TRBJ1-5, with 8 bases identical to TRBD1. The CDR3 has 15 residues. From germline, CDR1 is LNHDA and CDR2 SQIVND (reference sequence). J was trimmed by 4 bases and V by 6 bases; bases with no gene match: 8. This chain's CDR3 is CASSSRTGRNQPQHF. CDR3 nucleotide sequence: TGTGCCAGTAGCTCCCGGACAGGGCGGAATCAGCCCCAGCATTTT.

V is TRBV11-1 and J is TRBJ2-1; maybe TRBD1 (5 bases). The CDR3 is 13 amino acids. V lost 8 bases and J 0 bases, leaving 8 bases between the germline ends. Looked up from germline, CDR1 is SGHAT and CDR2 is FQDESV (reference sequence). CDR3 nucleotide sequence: TGTGCCAGCGGACAAAGCTCCTACAATGAGCAGTTCTTC. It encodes CASGQSSYNEQFF.

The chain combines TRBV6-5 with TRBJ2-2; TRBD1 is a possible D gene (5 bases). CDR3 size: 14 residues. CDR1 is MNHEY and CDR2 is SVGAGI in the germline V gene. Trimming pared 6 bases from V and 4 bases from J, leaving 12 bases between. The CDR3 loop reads CASRRGYPTGELFF. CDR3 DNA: TGTGCCAGCAGAAGGGGTTACCCCACCGGGGAGCTGTTTTTT.

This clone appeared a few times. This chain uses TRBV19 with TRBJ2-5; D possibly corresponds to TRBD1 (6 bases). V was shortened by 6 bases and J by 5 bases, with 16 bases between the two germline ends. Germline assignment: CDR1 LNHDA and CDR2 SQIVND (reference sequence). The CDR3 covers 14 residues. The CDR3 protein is CASSLTGALETQYF. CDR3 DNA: TGTGCCAGTAGCCTGACAGGCGCACTGGAGACCCAGTACTTC.

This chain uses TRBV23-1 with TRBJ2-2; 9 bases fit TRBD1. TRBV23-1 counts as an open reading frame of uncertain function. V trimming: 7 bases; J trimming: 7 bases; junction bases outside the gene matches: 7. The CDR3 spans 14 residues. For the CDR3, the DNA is TGCGCCAGCACCCACAGGGGGCGTATCGGGGAGCTGTTTTTT. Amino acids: CASTHRGRIGELFF.